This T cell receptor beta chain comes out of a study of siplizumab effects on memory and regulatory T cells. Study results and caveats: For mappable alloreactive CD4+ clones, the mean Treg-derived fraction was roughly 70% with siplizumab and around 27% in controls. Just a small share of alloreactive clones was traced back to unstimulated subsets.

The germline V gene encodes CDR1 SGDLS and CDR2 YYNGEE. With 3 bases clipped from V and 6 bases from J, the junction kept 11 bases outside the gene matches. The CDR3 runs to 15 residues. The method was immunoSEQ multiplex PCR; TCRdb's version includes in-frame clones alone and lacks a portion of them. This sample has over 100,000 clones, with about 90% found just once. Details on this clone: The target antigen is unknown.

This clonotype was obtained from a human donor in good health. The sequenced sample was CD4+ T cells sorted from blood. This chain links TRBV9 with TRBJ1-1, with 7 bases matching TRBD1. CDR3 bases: TGTGCCAGCAGCGGACTACACAGGGGAGTGCCTGAAGCTTTCTTT. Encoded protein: CASSGLHRGVPEAFF.